The 5 T cell receptor beta chains in this list originate from one sample, sequenced in a study of shared clonotypes between healthy human individuals. The method was immunoSEQ multiplex PCR; TCRdb's version includes in-frame clones alone and lacks a portion of them. This sample has some 2 million clones, with about 95% found just once. CD45RO-negative cells were positively selected for CCR7, leaving out terminally differentiated effector memory CD45RA+ cells. Sequencing input: naive CD8+ T cells sorted from blood. Receptors were obtained from a man aged 18-30 years in good health.

This sequence joins TRBV7-2 and TRBJ1-1; 9 nucleotides line up with TRBD1. Germline CDR1 SGHTA, CDR2 FQGNSA. V was pared by 1 base and J by 7 bases, with 7 bases of the junction left unmatched. This CDR3 comprises 15 residues. CDR3 sequence: CASSLVGTGLYEAFF. The CDR3 nucleotides are TGTGCCAGCAGCTTAGTCGGGACAGGGCTGTATGAAGCTTTCTTT.

The chain joins TRBV5-1 to TRBJ2-5, with 12 nucleotides matching TRBD2. Germline CDR1 and CDR2: SGHRS and YFSETQ. Trimming removed 3 bases from V and 2 bases from J; junction bases left unmatched: 11. This CDR3 contains 18 residues. The CDR3: CASSSNTGLAGLQETQYF. The CDR3 DNA sequence: TGCGCCAGCAGCTCCAATACCGGACTAGCGGGGTTACAAGAGACCCAGTACTTC.

The gene calls are TRBV4-3 and TRBJ2-3; a weak D match, TRBD1 (6 bases). This CDR3 spans 16 amino acids. The germline V gene has CDR1 LGHNA and CDR2 YSLEER. V lost 1 base and J lost 1, with 12 bases in between. CDR3 in DNA: TGCGCCAGCAGCCAAGGTACAGGGTGGGGCACAGATACGCAGTATTTT. Its protein is CASSQGTGWGTDTQYF.

The chain uses TRBV10-3 and TRBJ2-1; 12 bases are a match to TRBD2. The germline gives CDR1 ENHRY, CDR2 SYGVKD. CDR3 size: 16 residues. The ends lost 7 bases at V and 2 bases at J; junction bases unmatched: 6. The CDR3 region is CAITATSGSTYNEQFF. CDR3 nucleotide sequence: TGTGCCATCACAGCGACTAGCGGGAGTACCTACAATGAGCAGTTCTTC.

V gene TRBV5-1 combines with J gene TRBJ1-4, with TRBD1 matching over 8 bases. The CDR3 is made up of 17 amino acids. The germline V gene encodes CDR1 SGHRS and CDR2 YFSETQ. Unmatched junction bases numbered 8, after V lost 4 bases and J lost 0 bases. CDR3 nucleotide sequence: TGCGCCAGCAGCCCCGGGACAGGTCTTGCAACTAATGAAAAACTGTTTTTT. It is translated as CASSPGTGLATNEKLFF.